These 2 T cell receptor beta chains originate from one sample sequenced in a study of blood T cells in healthy people across ages (dated by TCRdb to 2015 to 2017). Libraries came from 5' RACE. Sequencing was performed on an Illumina HiSeq 2500. A second PCR of roughly 7 to 12 cycles was run with a J-beta primer mix and a sample-barcoded 5' primer. In-frame beta chains were kept once TCRdb had trimmed the public reads at Q25 with fastp and called clones with MiXCR. CDR3 protein duplicates are merged, each entry listing the most common genes and DNA. Across this sample there are roughly 800,000 distinct CDR3 sequences, with more than 20% seen only once. The ten most abundant clones make up under 4.5% of the sample. The data were also submitted as part of a second study, on T cells of mothers and their children.

Material for sequencing was blood. Every receptor here comes from a boy younger than 18 in good health.

This clonotype was recorded a few times. The V gene is TRBV5-1, the J gene TRBJ2-4; D is uncertain. This CDR3 spans 14 amino acids. Trimming cost V 4 bases and J 2 bases, with 10 bases left between them. Germline V gene sequence: CDR1 SGHRS, CDR2 YFSETQ. In nucleotides, the CDR3 is TGCGCCAGCAGCCCCAGCCAACCCAAAAACATTCAGTACTTC. This sequence encodes CASSPSQPKNIQYF.

This rearrangement joins TRBV12-3 or TRBV12-4 to TRBJ2-1; no clear D. V was shortened by 0 bases and J by 12 bases, with 9 bases between the two germline ends. The CDR3 is 12 residues long. As DNA, the CDR3 is TGTGCCAGCAGTTTAGCGGGGTTGGGGCAGTTCTTC. As protein: CASSLAGLGQFF.